A selection of T cell receptor beta chains follows, all from one sample in a study of blood T cell repertoires in COVID-19. The repertoire was sequenced with immunoSEQ multiplex PCR; TCRdb's copy has only in-frame clones and lacks some. The sample contains 150,000 to 180,000 clones, about 80% of which appear only once. The sequenced sample was peripheral blood. The receptors were sampled from a woman aged 55-69 years with acute or convalescent COVID-19. Each CDR3 is given with its conserved first and last residue.

TRBJ1-3 14 TRBV30 CAWRARGSRNTIYF
TRBJ1-2 14 TRBV5-1 CASSRGEYGYGYTF
TRBJ1-1 13 TRBV6-5 CASRISGNTEAFF
TRBJ1-5 16 TRBV7-6 CASSSGQGGSNQPQHF
TRBJ2-1 15 TRBV2 CASSKSGGPSYEQFF
TRBJ2-3 16 TRBV7-9 CASSFLAGGPSDTQYF
TRBJ2-2 16 TRBV5-1 CASSLRTVSNTGELFF
TRBJ1-6 18 TRBV5-1 CASSSDLQGDMDNSPLHF
TRBJ1-4 12 TRBV11-3 CASSRSGEKLFF
TRBJ2-5 16 TRBV9 CASSAGLADLQETQYF
TRBJ2-7 16 TRBV9 CASSEGTGGPSYEQYF
TRBJ1-2 12 TRBV2 CASTGQGVGYTF
TRBJ2-3 15 TRBV27 CASSLRTSGVGTQYF
TRBJ1-2 16 TRBV4-1 CASSQDPAGLMYGYTF
TRBJ2-3 16 TRBV4-2 CASSQDGGGRGDTQYF
TRBJ2-5 13 TRBV29-1 CSVDRGQRETQYF
TRBJ2-1 15 TRBV7-3 CASSLTSGRTNEQFF